The T cell receptor beta chain under discussion was sequenced for a study of T-cell reconstitution after alpha-beta-depleted transplantation in children. General observations from the study: Counts and diversity of T cells one year after transplant came mostly from newly produced T cells. Some patients' high day-60 TCRbeta diversity was traced to surviving recipient T cells and thymic progenitors. Expanded clones from the graft, numbering several hundred, reportedly supplied alpha-beta T cells about two months after transplant.

Unique molecular identifiers were used in preparing the TCRbeta library. TCRdb re-derived calls from the PCR reads in MiXCR, one entry per CDR3 protein. Of roughly 280,000 distinct CDR3 sequences in the sample, around 10% were seen once. Unmatched junction bases numbered 6, after V lost 6 bases and J lost 0 bases. The CDR3 has 15 amino acids. Looked up from germline, CDR1 is SNHLY and CDR2 is FYNNEI. This clonotype was seen ten or more times. Its antigen is as yet unknown. This sequence was found in a male patient aged 2-15 years who had a stem cell transplant for chronic granulomatous disease, so the T cells may come from the graft donor. The source material was peripheral blood, sampled 180 days after TCRalphabeta/CD19-depleted stem cell transplant. The V call is TRBV2, the J call TRBJ2-3; TRBD2 matches at 7 bases. For the CDR3, the DNA is TGTGCCAGCAGAAGACTAGCAACTAGCACAGATACGCAGTATTTT. Its protein is CASRRLATSTDTQYF.